This note documents a single T cell receptor (beta chain) sequence. This CDR3 has 15 residues. CDR1 is SGHNT, CDR2 YYREEE, per germline (reference sequence). Germline trimming cut 4 bases from V and 0 bases from J; bases unmatched to any gene: 7. This entry belongs to a study of control samples from healthy donors and cancer patients. Produced via immunoSEQ multiplex PCR; TCRdb's table is partial and in-frame only. The data contain approximately 100,000 clones, more than 85% of them singletons. J is TRBJ2-7 and V is TRBV5-4, with 7 bases lining up with TRBD1. This receptor was identified in a woman between 45 and 60 years old in good health. The sequenced material came from blood. CDR3 nucleotide sequence: TGTGCCAGCAGCGGAGGAACAGGGGCCTCCTACGAGCAGTACTTC. Translating it yields CASSGGTGASYEQYF.